Presented here are 29 T cell receptor beta chains from one specimen sequenced in a study of regulatory T cells in long-lasting Graves disease. With iRepertoire HTBI primers and Arm-PCR of CDR3 regions, TCR beta libraries were built. TCRdb re-derived calls from the multiplex PCR reads in MiXCR, one entry per CDR3 protein. The table records about 430,000 distinct CDR3 sequences, roughly 15% of them present only once. The time point here: newly diagnosed GD, antithyroid drugs for less than 3 months. The TCR library was made from RNA extracted from PBMCs. These data were likewise used in another study, on T cells in Graves' hyperthyroidism and ophthalmopathy.

The specimen comprised peripheral blood mononuclear cells (PBMCs), sampled at new diagnosis, from a patient treated with antithyroid drugs. The origin of the receptors is a middle-aged woman with Graves disease.

The chain joins TRBV30 to TRBJ1-3; D is undetermined. CDR1 and CDR2 from the germline V gene are GTSNPN and SVGIG (reference sequence). The V end was cut by 2 bases, the J end by 0 bases, with 11 bases between. This CDR3 has 15 amino acids. In DNA, the CDR3 is TGTGCCTGGAGTAGCGGTGAACCCTCTGGAAACACCATATATTTT. Its protein product is CAWSSGEPSGNTIYF. Full variable domain (remainder filled in from reference TRBV30 and TRBJ1-3): SQTIHQWPATLVQPVGSPLSLECTVEGTSNPNLYWYRQAAGRGLQLLFYSVGIGQISSEVPQNLSASRPQDRQFILSSKKLLLSDSGFYLCAWSSGEPSGNTIYFGEGSWLTVV.

This sequence joins TRBV10-3 and TRBJ1-1, with TRBD1 as a possible D gene (5 bases). V was clipped by 4 bases and J by 3 bases, with 12 bases between them. Germline CDR1 is ENHRY and CDR2 is SYGVKD. The CDR3 covers 14 residues. CDR3 protein: CAISARGGDTEAFF. CDR3 nucleotides: TGTGCCATCAGTGCCCGCGGGGGGGACACTGAAGCTTTCTTT.

There are many counts of this clonotype. V usage is TRBV10-3 and J usage is TRBJ2-7; TRBD1 agrees at 7 bases. The V segment lost 2 bases and the J segment 2 bases; nucleotides outside the gene matches: 6. The CDR3 loop spans 15 amino acids. Germline V gene sequence: CDR1 ENHRY, CDR2 SYGVKD. The CDR3 spells CAISEATGTAYEQYF. Here the CDR3 DNA reads TGTGCCATCAGTGAGGCCACCGGGACAGCCTACGAGCAGTACTTC.

This clonotype was seen repeatedly, ten times or more. CDR3 nucleotides: TGTGCCAGCAGCCAAATCGCCAACACCGGGGAGCTGTTTTTT. Amino acid sequence: CASSQIANTGELFF. The V gene is TRBV7-3, the J gene TRBJ2-2; D is unclear. The V and J ends lost 5 bases and 2 bases respectively, with 9 bases between them. The CDR3 runs 14 residues. Germline CDR1 reads SGHTA; CDR2 reads FQGTGA.

The CDR3 DNA reads as TGTGCCAGCAGAGCCGGGACAGTCTTGCGGGGGGACACCTTC. Residues: CASRAGTVLRGDTF. The chain carries TRBV28 and TRBJ1-2, with 7 bases fitting TRBD1. V gave up 6 bases and J gave up 12 bases; unmatched junction bases: 16. Germline assignment: CDR1 MDHEN and CDR2 SYDVKM. The CDR3 is 14 amino acids.

Ten or more counts support this clonotype. The gene calls are TRBV28 and TRBJ1-4; D unresolved. This CDR3 is built from 16 residues. Deletions cut 4 bases from V and 0 bases from J, with 12 bases between. The germline CDR1 and CDR2 sequences are MDHEN and SYDVKM. Written as DNA, the CDR3 is TGTGCCAGCAGTTCCCGGGGAACCGCAACTAATGAAAAACTGTTTTTT. It encodes CASSSRGTATNEKLFF.

This clonotype was detected many times. The V gene is TRBV2, the J gene TRBJ2-1, with 9 nucleotides matching TRBD2. V trimming: 6 bases; J trimming: 9 bases; junction bases outside the gene matches: 15. CDR1 is SNHLY and CDR2 is FYNNEI in the germline V gene. The CDR3 covers 16 residues. CDR3 DNA sequence: TGTGCCAGCAGCGGCCTGGTAGCGGGAGACTTTGGTGAGCAGTTCTTC. Encoded protein: CASSGLVAGDFGEQFF.

This clonotype was observed at least ten times. The chain's CDR3 is CASSSSGTGGPNTEAFF. CDR3 nucleotide sequence: TGTGCCAGCAGTTCGTCCGGGACAGGGGGCCCGAACACTGAAGCTTTCTTT. V gene TRBV27 combines with J gene TRBJ1-1; TRBD1 matches 12 bases. V shed 4 bases and J 1 base; nucleotides not matched to a gene: 7. CDR1 is MNHEY and CDR2 is SMNVEV in the germline V gene (reference sequence). The CDR3 is 17 residues long.

There are many counts of this clonotype. The chain combines TRBV30 with TRBJ1-4; no definite D call. The CDR3 loop spans 12 amino acids. With 3 bases removed from V and 5 bases from J, the gap between germline ends came to 7 bases. Germline CDR1 is GTSNPN and CDR2 is SVGIG (reference sequence). Written as DNA, the CDR3 is TGTGCCTGGAGGGCCTTCAATGAAAAACTGTTTTTT. Protein: CAWRAFNEKLFF.

The chain couples TRBV4-1 to TRBJ1-5; TRBD1 might be the D (6 bases). V gave up 0 bases and J gave up 5 bases, with 11 bases separating them. CDR1 and CDR2 from the germline V gene are MGHRA and YSYEKL. The CDR3 loop spans 15 amino acids. CDR3 sequence reads: CASSQDGGRDQPQHF. CDR3 coding DNA: TGCGCCAGCAGCCAAGATGGGGGGCGAGATCAGCCCCAGCATTTT.

The rearrangement uses TRBV10-2 and TRBJ1-2; D may be TRBD1 (5 bases). The CDR3 contains 11 residues. V shed 7 bases and J shed 6 bases, with 9 bases lying between them. Germline-derived CDR1 and CDR2 are WSHSY and SAAADI. The CDR3: CASTVGHGYTF. In DNA form, the CDR3 reads TGCGCCAGCACCGTGGGGCATGGCTACACCTTC.

This chain uses TRBV11-3 with TRBJ2-1; 10 bases map to TRBD2. This CDR3 is built from 16 residues. Germline CDR1 SGHNT, CDR2 YENEEA. V lost 4 bases, J lost 7 bases, and 10 bases stayed unmatched. CDR3 in amino acids: CASSSLLAGVNNEQFF. CDR3 DNA sequence: TGTGCCAGCAGCTCGCTGCTAGCGGGAGTGAATAATGAGCAGTTCTTC.

This clonotype was counted ten times or more. The chain links TRBV24-1 to TRBJ2-7, with TRBD2 matching 8 bases. The V gene end was trimmed by 3 bases and the J gene end by 7 bases; junction bases not matched to a gene: 4. CDR3 length: 13 residues. Per the germline V gene, CDR1 is KGHDR and CDR2 is SFDVKD. This CDR3 is CATSDGTSKEQYF. The CDR3 DNA sequence: TGTGCCACCAGTGATGGGACTAGTAAAGAGCAGTACTTC.

This clonotype was recorded at least ten times. This chain joins TRBV29-1 and TRBJ2-7; D call uncertain. Deletions cut 1 base from V and 6 bases from J, with 13 bases between. There are 13 residues in the CDR3. CDR1 is SQVTM and CDR2 is ANQGSEA in the germline V gene. CDR3 region: CSVEGQTRSEQYF. The CDR3 DNA sequence: TGCAGCGTTGAAGGCCAGACAAGATCCGAGCAGTACTTC.

This clonotype was counted at least ten times. V gene TRBV6-1 combines with J gene TRBJ2-3, with 9 bases that match TRBD1. With 4 bases clipped from V and 4 bases from J, the junction kept 6 bases outside the gene matches. The germline CDR1 and CDR2 sequences are MNHNS and SASEGT. The CDR3 loop spans 15 amino acids. CDR3 DNA: TGTGCCAGCAGTGGTACAGGGGGCGCCGCAGATACGCAGTATTTT. This gives the protein CASSGTGGAADTQYF.

This clonotype was seen many times. The V and J genes are TRBV5-1 and TRBJ2-7; tentative D call: TRBD2 (5 bases). From germline, CDR1 is SGHRS and CDR2 YFSETQ. CDR3 length equals 15 residues. V was clipped by 0 bases and J by 2 bases, with 12 bases between them. The CDR3 is CASSLAESGPYEQYF. The CDR3 nucleotides read TGCGCCAGCAGCTTGGCGGAGAGCGGCCCCTACGAGCAGTACTTC.

This clonotype was picked up many times. The rearrangement joins TRBV12-3 or TRBV12-4 to TRBJ2-3; no reliable D call. The V end lost 4 bases, the J end lost 0 bases, and 29 bases lay between the germline ends. This CDR3 contains 21 residues. The CDR3 DNA is TGTGCCAGCAGTTCCCCCTTTGGGGTCTGGTCGCCCACTTCTAGCACAGATACGCAGTATTTT. Translation gives CASSSPFGVWSPTSSTDTQYF.

This clonotype has only a few counts. V usage is TRBV3-1 and J usage is TRBJ2-1, with D tentatively TRBD2 (5 bases). The V end lost 6 bases, the J end lost 7 bases, and 22 bases lay between the germline ends. The CDR3 is 16 residues long. Germline lookup yields CDR1 LGHDT and CDR2 YNNKEL (reference sequence). The CDR3 region is CASRSVSDPHWNEQFF. The CDR3 DNA reads as TGTGCCAGCAGGTCCGTTAGCGACCCGCATTGGAATGAGCAGTTCTTC.

This clonotype was counted ten times or more. This sequence joins TRBV19 and TRBJ2-2; D may be TRBD2 (6 bases). V lost 3 bases to trimming and J lost 0 bases, with 14 bases between them. The CDR3 consists of 17 residues. Germline V gene lookup returns CDR1 LNHDA and CDR2 SQIVND (reference sequence). The CDR3 region is CASSIRTTSANTGELFF. The DNA for the CDR3 is TGTGCCAGTAGTATCCGGACTACCAGTGCGAACACCGGGGAGCTGTTTTTT.

The genes are TRBV6-1 and TRBJ2-5, with TRBD1 matching over 7 bases. The CDR3 is 14 residues long. After removal of 4 bases from V and 6 bases from J, the junction contained 8 bases not matched to a gene. Germline values: CDR1 MNHNS, CDR2 SASEGT. The DNA of the CDR3 is TGTGCCAGCAGTGGGACAAAGGGGGCGCAGACCCAGTACTTC. This codes for CASSGTKGAQTQYF.

This clonotype was detected ten times or more. The chain joins TRBV28 to TRBJ2-3, with no clear D. The CDR3 consists of 13 residues. The V and J ends lost 6 bases and 4 bases respectively, with 11 bases between them. Germline lookup yields CDR1 MDHEN and CDR2 SYDVKM. For the CDR3, the DNA is TGTGCCAGCAGCCCCCGAACCGCAGATACGCAGTATTTT. It yields the protein CASSPRTADTQYF.

This clonotype was counted between two and nine times. In DNA form, the CDR3 reads TGTGCCAGCAGTTATTCCGGACAGTGGGGGAATTCACCCCTCCACTTT. Its protein product is CASSYSGQWGNSPLHF. V is TRBV6-5 and J is TRBJ1-6; TRBD1 might be the D (6 bases). Germline CDR1 MNHEY, CDR2 SVGAGI. V lost 3 bases to trimming and J lost 7 bases, with 16 bases between them. This CDR3 contains 16 residues.

This clonotype was picked up many times. The chain joins TRBV28 to TRBJ2-7; 9 bases line up with TRBD2. The CDR3 extends over 16 amino acids. From germline, CDR1 is MDHEN and CDR2 SYDVKM. Trimming took 2 bases from V and 1 from J; bases not matched to a gene: 6. The CDR3 DNA sequence: TGTGCCAGCAGTTTAGTAGCGGGAGCCGGTTCCTACGAGCAGTACTTC. This encodes CASSLVAGAGSYEQYF.

The chain couples TRBV10-3 to TRBJ1-1; 7 bases map to TRBD1. The junction had 16 bases not matched to a gene; V was cut back by 0 bases and J by 3 bases. The CDR3 runs to 19 residues. The germline CDR1 and CDR2 sequences are ENHRY and SYGVKD. CDR3 sequence (DNA): TGTGCCATCAGTGAGTCGAAGTTCGCAGGGGGGCCGCTGGACACTGAAGCTTTCTTT. This translates into CAISESKFAGGPLDTEAFF.

At least ten counts were recorded for this clonotype. The rearrangement links TRBV28 to TRBJ2-3; D gene ambiguous. The CDR3 contains 14 residues. Trimming pared 6 bases from V and 0 bases from J, leaving 10 bases between. Germline CDR1 reads MDHEN; CDR2 reads SYDVKM. The CDR3: CASRPGLSTDTQYF. For the CDR3, the DNA is TGTGCCAGCAGGCCAGGTCTTAGCACAGATACGCAGTATTTT.

CDR3 DNA sequence: TGTGCCAGCAGCTCCAGCTGGGGCACTGAAGCTTTCTTT. Protein: CASSSSWGTEAFF. The chain recombines TRBV12-3 or TRBV12-4 with TRBJ1-1; D unclear. The V end lost 6 bases, the J end lost 4 bases, and 12 bases lay between the germline ends. The CDR3 covers 13 residues.

The chain couples TRBV25-1 to TRBJ2-1; TRBD1 matches 9 bases. The V and J ends lost 0 bases and 4 bases, in that order; junction bases with no gene match: 19. The germline gives CDR1 MGHDK, CDR2 SYGVNS. The CDR3 extends over 21 amino acids. The chain's CDR3 is CASSEYFPGQGTTPKYNEQFF. The CDR3 DNA is TGTGCCAGCAGTGAATACTTCCCGGGACAGGGAACCACTCCAAAATACAATGAGCAGTTCTTC.

This clonotype has a count of ten or more. Here the CDR3 DNA reads TGTGCCAGCAGGTTACGACGAGGGACAGATACGCAGTATTTT. This codes for CASRLRRGTDTQYF. The gene calls are TRBV11-2 and TRBJ2-3; perhaps TRBD2 as D (5 bases). The ends were cut back, 6 bases at V and 3 bases at J, with 13 bases in the middle. CDR1 and CDR2 (germline): SGHAT, FQNNGV. This CDR3 has 14 residues.

This clonotype has at least ten counts. This chain links TRBV24-1 with TRBJ2-4; the match to TRBD1 covers 10 bases. CDR1 and CDR2 (germline): KGHDR, SFDVKD. The length of the CDR3 is 15 residues. The junction had 4 bases not matched to a gene; V was cut back by 3 bases and J by 6 bases. CDR3 sequence (DNA): TGTGCCACCAGTGATACCCGGACAGGGGGAAACATTCAGTACTTC. As protein: CATSDTRTGGNIQYF.